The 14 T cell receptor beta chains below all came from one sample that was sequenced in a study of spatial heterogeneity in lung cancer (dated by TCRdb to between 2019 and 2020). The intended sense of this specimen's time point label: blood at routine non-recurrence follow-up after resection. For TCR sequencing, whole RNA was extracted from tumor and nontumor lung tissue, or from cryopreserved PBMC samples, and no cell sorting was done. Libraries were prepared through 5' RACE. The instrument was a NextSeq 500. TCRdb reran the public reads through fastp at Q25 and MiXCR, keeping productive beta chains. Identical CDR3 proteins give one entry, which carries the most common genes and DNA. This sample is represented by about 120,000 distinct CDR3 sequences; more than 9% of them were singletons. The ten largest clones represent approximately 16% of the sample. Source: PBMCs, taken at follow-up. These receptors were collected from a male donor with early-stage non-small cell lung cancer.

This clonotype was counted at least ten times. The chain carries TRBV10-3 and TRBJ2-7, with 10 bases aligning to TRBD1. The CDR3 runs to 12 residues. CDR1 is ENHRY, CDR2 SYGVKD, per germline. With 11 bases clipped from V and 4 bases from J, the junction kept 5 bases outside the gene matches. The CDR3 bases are TGTGCCTCCGGACAGGGGGGATACGAGCAGTACTTC. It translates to CASGQGGYEQYF.

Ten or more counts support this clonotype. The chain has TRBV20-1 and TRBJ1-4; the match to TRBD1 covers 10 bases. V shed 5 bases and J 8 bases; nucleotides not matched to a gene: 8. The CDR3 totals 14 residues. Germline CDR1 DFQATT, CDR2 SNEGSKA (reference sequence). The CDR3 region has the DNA TGCAGTGCTTCCCGACAGGGGGCCGGGGAAAAACTGTTTTTT. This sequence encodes CSASRQGAGEKLFF.

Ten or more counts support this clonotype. The CDR3 is CASESPGQNNYQPQHF. In nucleotides, the CDR3 is TGTGCCAGCGAATCCCCGGGACAGAATAATTATCAGCCCCAGCATTTT. The chain has TRBV19 and TRBJ1-5; TRBD1 matches at 7 bases. V lost 9 bases and J lost 5; bases outside the gene matches: 16. Per germline, CDR1 LNHDA and CDR2 SQIVND (reference sequence). The CDR3 is made up of 16 amino acids.

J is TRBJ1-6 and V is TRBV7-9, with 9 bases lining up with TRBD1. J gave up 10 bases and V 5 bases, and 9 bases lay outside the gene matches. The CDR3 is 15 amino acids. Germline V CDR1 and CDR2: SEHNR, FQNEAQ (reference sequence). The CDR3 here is CASSSQTGGRSPLHF. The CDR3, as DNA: TGTGCCAGCAGCAGTCAGACAGGGGGAAGATCACCCCTCCACTTT.

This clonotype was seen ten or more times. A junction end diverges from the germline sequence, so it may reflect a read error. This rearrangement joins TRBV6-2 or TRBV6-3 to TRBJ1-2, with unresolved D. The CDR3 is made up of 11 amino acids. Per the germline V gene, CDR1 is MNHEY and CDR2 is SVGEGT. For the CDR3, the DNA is TGTGCCAGCAGCCGAGACAAGGCCACCTTTTTC. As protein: CASSRDKATFF.

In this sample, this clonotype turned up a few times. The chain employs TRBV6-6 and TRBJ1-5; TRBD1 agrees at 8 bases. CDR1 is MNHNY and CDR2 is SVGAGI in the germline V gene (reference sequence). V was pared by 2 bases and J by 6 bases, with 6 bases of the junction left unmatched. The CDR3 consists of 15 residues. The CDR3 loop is CASSYVTGGGQPQHF. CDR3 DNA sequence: TGTGCCAGCAGTTACGTCACAGGGGGGGGTCAGCCCCAGCATTTT.

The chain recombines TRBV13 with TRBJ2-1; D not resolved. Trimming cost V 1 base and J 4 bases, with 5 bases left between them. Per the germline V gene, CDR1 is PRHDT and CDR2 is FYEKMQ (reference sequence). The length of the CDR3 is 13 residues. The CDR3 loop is CASSLEQYNEQFF. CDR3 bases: TGTGCCAGCAGCTTAGAGCAGTACAATGAGCAGTTCTTC. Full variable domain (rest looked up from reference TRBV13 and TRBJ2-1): AAGVIQSPRHLIKEKRETATLKCYPIPRHDTVYWYQQGPGQDPQFLISFYEKMQSDKGSIPDRFSAQQFSDYHSELNMSSLELGDSALYFCASSLEQYNEQFFGPGTRLTVL.

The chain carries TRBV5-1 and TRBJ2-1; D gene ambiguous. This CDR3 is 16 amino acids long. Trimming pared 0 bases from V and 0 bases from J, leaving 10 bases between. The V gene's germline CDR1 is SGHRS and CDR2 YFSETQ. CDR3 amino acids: CASSLVSPLSYNEQFF. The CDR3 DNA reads TGCGCCAGCAGCTTGGTCTCGCCACTCTCCTACAATGAGCAGTTCTTC.

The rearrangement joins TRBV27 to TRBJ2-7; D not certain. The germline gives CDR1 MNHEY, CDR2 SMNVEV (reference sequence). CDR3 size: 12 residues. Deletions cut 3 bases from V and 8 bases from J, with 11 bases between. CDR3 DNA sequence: TGTGCCAGCAGTTTTCTAGGCCTCCAGCAGTACTTC. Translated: CASSFLGLQQYF.

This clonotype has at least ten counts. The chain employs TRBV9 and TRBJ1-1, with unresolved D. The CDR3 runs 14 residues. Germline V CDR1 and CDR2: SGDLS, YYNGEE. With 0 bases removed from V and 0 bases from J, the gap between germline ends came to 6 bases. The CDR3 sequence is CASSVDGMNTEAFF. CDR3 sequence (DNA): TGTGCCAGCAGCGTAGACGGGATGAACACTGAAGCTTTCTTT.

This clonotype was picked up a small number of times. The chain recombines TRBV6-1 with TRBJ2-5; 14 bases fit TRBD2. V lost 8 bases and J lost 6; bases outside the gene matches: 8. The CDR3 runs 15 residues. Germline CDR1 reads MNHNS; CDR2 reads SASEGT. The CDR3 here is CASGTSGGLVKTQYF. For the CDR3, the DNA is TGTGCCAGCGGGACTAGCGGGGGTCTGGTAAAGACCCAGTACTTC.

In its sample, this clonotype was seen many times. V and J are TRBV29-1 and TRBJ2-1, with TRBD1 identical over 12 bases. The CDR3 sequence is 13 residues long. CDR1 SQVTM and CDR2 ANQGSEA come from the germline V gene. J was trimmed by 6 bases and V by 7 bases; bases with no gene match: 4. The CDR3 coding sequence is TGCAGCGGGGGGACAGGGGGCTCCAATGAGCAGTTCTTC. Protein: CSGGTGGSNEQFF.

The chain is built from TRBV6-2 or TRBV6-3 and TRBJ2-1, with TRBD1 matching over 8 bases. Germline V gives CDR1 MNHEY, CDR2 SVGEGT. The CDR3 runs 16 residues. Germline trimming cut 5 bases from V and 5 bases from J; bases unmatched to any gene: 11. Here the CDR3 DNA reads TGTGCCAGCAGTCCCTCCCAGGGGGCTATCCACAATGAGCAGTTCTTC. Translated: CASSPSQGAIHNEQFF.

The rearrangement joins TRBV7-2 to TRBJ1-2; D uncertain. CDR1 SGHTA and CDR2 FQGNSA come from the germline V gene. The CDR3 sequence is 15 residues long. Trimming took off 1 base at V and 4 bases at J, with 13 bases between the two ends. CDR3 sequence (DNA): TGTGCCAGCAGCTTAGATAGGGAACATCTCTATGGCTACACCTTC. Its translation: CASSLDREHLYGYTF.